These T cell receptor beta chains were read from a single sample in a study of blood T cell repertoires in COVID-19. TCRdb's table, derived via immunoSEQ multiplex PCR, lists solely in-frame clones and lacks some. The data hold about 240,000 clones, with around 87% observed a single time. Sequencing was carried out using peripheral blood. The receptors shown here come from an older woman with active or convalescent COVID-19. The CDR3 runs from the conserved cysteine through the conserved F or W. D genes are given only for firm matches.

TRBV5-5	-	TRBJ1-2	TGTGCCAGCAGCCCCAACCTGGGGCCATATGGCTACACCTTC	CASSPNLGPYGYTF
TRBV27	TRBD1	TRBJ1-2	TGTGCCAGCAGTAGACAGGGCCCGAGCTATGGCTACACCTTC	CASSRQGPSYGYTF
TRBV7-2	-	TRBJ2-5	TGTGCCAGCAGCTTAAGCAGGGCTCTAGGGACCCAGTACTTC	CASSLSRALGTQYF
TRBV4-3	-	TRBJ1-2	TGCGCCAGCAGCCAAGATCGGGGATTCGGCTACACCTTC	CASSQDRGFGYTF
TRBV5-1	-	TRBJ1-1	TGCGCCAGCAGCTTTGCGGGGGCCACTGAAGCTTTCTTT	CASSFAGATEAFF
TRBV7-8	-	TRBJ1-5	TGTGCCAGCAGCTTAACAGGGAATCAGCCCCAGCATTTT	CASSLTGNQPQHF
TRBV19	-	TRBJ1-1	TGTGCCAGTACCCTCGGGGATTTCGTCACTGAAGCTTTCTTT	CASTLGDFVTEAFF
TRBV7-2	-	TRBJ2-4	TGTGCCAGCAGCTTAGGAGAGACTTTAGCCAAAAACATTCAGTACTTC	CASSLGETLAKNIQYF
TRBV7-2	-	TRBJ1-1	TGTGCCAGCAGCTTACGGCTGGGGAGCACTGAAGCTTTCTTT	CASSLRLGSTEAFF
TRBV6-5	TRBD2	TRBJ2-5	TGTGCCAGCAGTTACTCTCTAGCGGGGGGCCAAGAGACCCAGTACTTC	CASSYSLAGGQETQYF
TRBV19	-	TRBJ1-1	TGTGCCAGTAGTCCTACAGCCATGAACACTGAAGCTTTCTTT	CASSPTAMNTEAFF